This is a list of T cell receptor beta chains from one sample in a study of CD8+ T cells in alopecia areata. The table came from immunoSEQ multiplex PCR; TCRdb's copy has only in-frame clones and leaves some out. Here the sample spans under 250,000 clones, around 62% being singletons. The source material was CD4+ T cells sorted from blood, sampled at week 0. All receptors derive from a human donor with alopecia areata. The CDR3 runs from the conserved cysteine through the conserved F or W. The D gene is left open where the match is weak. Only part of the rows carry a size: once, few, many, or a class if the clone is expanded.

V	J	size	D	length	DNA	CDR3
TRBV30	TRBJ2-1	.	TRBD1	12	TGTGCCTGGGGGCAAGGGGGCGATGAGCAGTTCTTC	CAWGQGGDEQFF
TRBV6-1	TRBJ2-1	many	.	15	TGTGCCAGCAGGTGGACAACAAGCTCCTACAATGAGCAGTTCTTC	CASRWTTSSYNEQFF
TRBV11-2	TRBJ2-7	few	.	14	TGTGCCAGCAGCCTGGGACGGGCCGTTACAGAGCAGTACTTC	CASSLGRAVTEQYF
TRBV19	TRBJ2-1	many	.	12	TGTGCCAGTAGTATACAGGGCGGGGAGCAGTTCTTC	CASSIQGGEQFF
TRBV18	TRBJ2-1	.	.	15	TGTGCCAGCTCACCAGAGGCAGGCTACTACAATGAGCAGTTCTTC	CASSPEAGYYNEQFF
TRBV4-1	TRBJ1-2	.	.	15	TGCGCCAGCAGCCAAGCCGGGGGAAGGGTCTATGGCTACACCTTC	CASSQAGGRVYGYTF
TRBV5-1	TRBJ2-5	few	.	12	TGCGCCAGCAGCCCCCACCAAGAGACCCAGTACTTC	CASSPHQETQYF
TRBV7-3	TRBJ2-7	.	.	15	TGTGCCAGCAGCTTCACCACGGGGCAGGGCTACGAGCAGTACTTC	CASSFTTGQGYEQYF
TRBV10-3	TRBJ2-7	.	.	14	TGTGCCACCTCCCTCCCTGACGGGACCTACGAGCAGTACTTC	CATSLPDGTYEQYF
TRBV29-1	TRBJ1-2	.	TRBD1	16	TGCAGCGTCGCTCCCCAGGGGGGACGTACTAACTATGGCTACACCTTC	CSVAPQGGRTNYGYTF
TRBV7-9	TRBJ2-5	.	.	15	TGTGCCAGCAGCCCCTCGCGTGGCGATGAAGAGACCCAGTACTTC	CASSPSRGDEETQYF
TRBV5-6	TRBJ2-1	.	TRBD2	18	TGTGCCAGCAGCTCAACCGGGACTAGCGGGGGGATCCACAATGAGCAGTTCTTC	CASSSTGTSGGIHNEQFF
TRBV29-1	TRBJ1-1	.	.	14	TGCAGCGTTGGCGAAAGGGGGTTGAACACTGAAGCTTTCTTT	CSVGERGLNTEAFF
TRBV4-1	TRBJ1-5	few	.	15	TGCGCCAGCAGCCAAACCAGGAATAGCAATCAGCCCCAGCATTTT	CASSQTRNSNQPQHF
TRBV29-1	TRBJ1-3	.	TRBD1	13	TGCAGCGCCGGACAGGTGGGGGAAAACACCATATATTTT	CSAGQVGENTIYF
TRBV27	TRBJ2-1	.	.	15	TGTGCCAGCAGTTCTACGGGAGTTAAAGGGAATGAGCAGTTCTTC	CASSSTGVKGNEQFF
TRBV18	TRBJ1-2	.	.	16	TGTGCCAGCTCACCGTACACCGGGGGCCTGAACTATGGCTACACCTTC	CASSPYTGGLNYGYTF
TRBV29-1	TRBJ2-5	.	.	14	TGCAGCGTTGAAGCACCTCTCCCGGGCGAGACCCAGTACTTC	CSVEAPLPGETQYF
TRBV10-3	TRBJ1-2	.	TRBD1	13	TGTGCCATCAGGCAGGGGGTTACTACTGGCTACACCTTC	CAIRQGVTTGYTF
TRBV30	TRBJ1-1	.	.	13	TGTGCCTGGAGTCCTACAGACAGGCTTGAAGCTTTCTTT	CAWSPTDRLEAFF